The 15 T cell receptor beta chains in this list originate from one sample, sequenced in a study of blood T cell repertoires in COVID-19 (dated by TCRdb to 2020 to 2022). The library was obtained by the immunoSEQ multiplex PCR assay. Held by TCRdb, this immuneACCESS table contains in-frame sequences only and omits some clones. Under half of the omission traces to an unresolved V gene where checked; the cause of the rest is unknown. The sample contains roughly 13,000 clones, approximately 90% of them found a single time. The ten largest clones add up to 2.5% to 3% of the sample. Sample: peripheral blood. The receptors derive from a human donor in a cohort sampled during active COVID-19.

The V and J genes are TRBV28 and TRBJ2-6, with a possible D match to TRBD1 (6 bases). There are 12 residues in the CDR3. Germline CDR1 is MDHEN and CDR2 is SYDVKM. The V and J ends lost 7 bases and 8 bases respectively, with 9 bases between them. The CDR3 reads CASTQGSNVLTF. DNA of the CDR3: TGTGCCAGCACCCAGGGGTCCAACGTCCTGACTTTC. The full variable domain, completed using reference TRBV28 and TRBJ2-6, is DVKVTQSSRYLVKRTGEKVFLECVQDMDHENMFWYRQDPGLGLRLIYFSYDVKMKEKGDIPEGYSVSREKKERFSLILESASTNQTSMYLCASTQGSNVLTFGAGSRLTVL.

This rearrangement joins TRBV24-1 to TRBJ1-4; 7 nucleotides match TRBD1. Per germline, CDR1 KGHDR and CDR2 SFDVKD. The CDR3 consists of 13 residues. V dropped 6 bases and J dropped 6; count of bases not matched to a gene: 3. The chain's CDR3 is CATSRGRDEKLFF. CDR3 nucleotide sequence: TGTGCCACCAGTAGGGGGCGCGATGAAAAACTGTTTTTT.

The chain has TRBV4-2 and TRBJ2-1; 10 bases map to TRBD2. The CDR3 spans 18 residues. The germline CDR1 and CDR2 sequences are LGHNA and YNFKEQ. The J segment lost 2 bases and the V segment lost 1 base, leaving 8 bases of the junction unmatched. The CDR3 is CASSQVGVTSGTYNEQFF. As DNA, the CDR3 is TGTGCCAGCAGCCAAGTGGGAGTAACTAGCGGGACCTACAATGAGCAGTTCTTC.

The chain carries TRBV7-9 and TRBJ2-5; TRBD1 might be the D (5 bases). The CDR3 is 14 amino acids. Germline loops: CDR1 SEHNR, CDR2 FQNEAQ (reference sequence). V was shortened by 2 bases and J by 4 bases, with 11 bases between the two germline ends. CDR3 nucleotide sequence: TGTGCCAGCAGCTTACGGCAGGGCAGAGAGACCCAGTACTTC. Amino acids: CASSLRQGRETQYF.

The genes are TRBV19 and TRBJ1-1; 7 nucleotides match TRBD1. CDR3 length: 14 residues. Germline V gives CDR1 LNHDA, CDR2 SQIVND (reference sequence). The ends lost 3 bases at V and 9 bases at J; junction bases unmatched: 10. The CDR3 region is CASSINSRQGKAFF. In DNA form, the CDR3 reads TGTGCCAGTAGTATTAACTCCCGACAGGGCAAAGCTTTCTTT.

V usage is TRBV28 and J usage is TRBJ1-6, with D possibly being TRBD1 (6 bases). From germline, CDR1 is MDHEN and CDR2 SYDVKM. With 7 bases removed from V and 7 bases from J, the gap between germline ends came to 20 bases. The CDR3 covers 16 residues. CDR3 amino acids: CASKTLQGAKNSPLHF. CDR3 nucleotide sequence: TGTGCCAGCAAGACTTTACAGGGCGCGAAAAATTCACCCCTCCACTTT.

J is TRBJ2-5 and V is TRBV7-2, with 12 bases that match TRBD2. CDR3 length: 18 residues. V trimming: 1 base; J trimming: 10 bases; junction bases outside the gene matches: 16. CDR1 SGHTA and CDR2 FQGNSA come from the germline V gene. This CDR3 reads CASSLVALTSGGSVIQYF. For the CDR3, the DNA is TGTGCCAGCAGCTTAGTGGCCCTGACTAGCGGGGGATCAGTGATCCAGTACTTC.

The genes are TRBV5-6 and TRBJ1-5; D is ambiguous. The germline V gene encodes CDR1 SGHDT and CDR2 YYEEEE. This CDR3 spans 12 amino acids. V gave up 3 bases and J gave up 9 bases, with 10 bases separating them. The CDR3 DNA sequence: TGTGCCAGCAGCTCATCATACTCGCCCCAGCATTTT. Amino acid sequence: CASSSSYSPQHF.

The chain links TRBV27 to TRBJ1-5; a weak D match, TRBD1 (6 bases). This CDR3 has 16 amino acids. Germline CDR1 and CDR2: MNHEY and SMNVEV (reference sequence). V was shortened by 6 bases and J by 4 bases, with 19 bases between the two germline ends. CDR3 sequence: CASSLSRGGGNQPQHF. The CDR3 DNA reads TGTGCCAGCAGCCTTTCTAGGGGGGGCGGGAATCAGCCCCAGCATTTT.

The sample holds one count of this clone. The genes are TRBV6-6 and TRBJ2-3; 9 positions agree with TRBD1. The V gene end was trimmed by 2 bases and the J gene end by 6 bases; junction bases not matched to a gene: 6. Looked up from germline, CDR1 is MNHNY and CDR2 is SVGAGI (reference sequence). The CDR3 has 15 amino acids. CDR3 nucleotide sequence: TGTGCCAGCAGTTACGAACAGGGGGCTTGGGATACGCAGTATTTT. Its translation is CASSYEQGAWDTQYF.

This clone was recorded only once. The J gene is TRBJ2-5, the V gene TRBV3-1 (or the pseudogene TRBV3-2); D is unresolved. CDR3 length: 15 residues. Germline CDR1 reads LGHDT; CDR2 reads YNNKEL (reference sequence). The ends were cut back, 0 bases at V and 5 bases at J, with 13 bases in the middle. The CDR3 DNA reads TGTGCCAGCAGCCAAGATCCCAGAAACGTTGAGACCCAGTACTTC. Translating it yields CASSQDPRNVETQYF.

CDR3 protein: CASSLATDEQYF. The DNA for the CDR3 is TGTGCCAGCAGCTTAGCCACAGACGAGCAGTACTTC. This chain links TRBV7-9 with TRBJ2-7; D gene unclear. The V end was cut by 0 bases, the J end by 5 bases, with 5 bases between. The CDR3 length is 12 residues. Looked up from germline, CDR1 is SEHNR and CDR2 is FQNEAQ (reference sequence).

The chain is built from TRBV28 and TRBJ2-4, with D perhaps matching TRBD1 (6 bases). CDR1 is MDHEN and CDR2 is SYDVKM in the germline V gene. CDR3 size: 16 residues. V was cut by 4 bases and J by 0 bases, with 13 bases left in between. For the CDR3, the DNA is TGTGCCAGCAGTTCGATGACAGGATTAGCCAAAAACATTCAGTACTTC. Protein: CASSSMTGLAKNIQYF.

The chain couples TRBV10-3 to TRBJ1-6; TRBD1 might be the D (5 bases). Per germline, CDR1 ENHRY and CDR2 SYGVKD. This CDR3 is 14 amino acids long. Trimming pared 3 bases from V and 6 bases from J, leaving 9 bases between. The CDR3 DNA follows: TGTGCCATCAGTGATGATAGGGGTAATTCACCCCTCCACTTT. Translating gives CAISDDRGNSPLHF.

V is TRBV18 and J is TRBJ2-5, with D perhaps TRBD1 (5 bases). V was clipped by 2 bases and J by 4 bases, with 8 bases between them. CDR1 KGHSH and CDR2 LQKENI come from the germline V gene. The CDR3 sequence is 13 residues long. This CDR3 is CASSPVGRETQYF. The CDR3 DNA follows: TGTGCCAGCTCACCAGTGGGGCGAGAGACCCAGTACTTC. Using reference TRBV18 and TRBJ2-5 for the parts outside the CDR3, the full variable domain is NAGVMQNPRHLVRRRGQEARLRCSPMKGHSHVYWYRQLPEEGLKFMVYLQKENIIDESGMPKERFSAEFPKEGPSILRIQQVVRGDSAAYFCASSPVGRETQYFGPGTRLLVL.